This TCR beta chain was recorded in a study of breast tumors, draining lymph nodes, adjacent tissues. Study-wide results and caveats: Tumor and nontumor repertoires were significantly more similar in luminal-like than in basal-like breast cancer.

The lymph nodes were axillary draining lymph nodes from breast cancer patients. CDR1 is DFQATT and CDR2 is SNEGSKA in the germline V gene (reference sequence). The germline V and J ends were trimmed by 1 base and 5 bases, with 14 bases remaining between them. There are 14 residues in the CDR3. This clonotype was seen repeatedly, ten times or more. Its antigen remains unknown. TCRdb called the multiplex PCR reads again in MiXCR, with one record for every CDR3 protein. The table lists about 140,000 distinct CDR3 sequences, approximately 30% of them singletons, with 2.3% in the top ten. Sequenced input: axillary lymph node tissue. The chain uses TRBV20-1 and TRBJ2-5; tentative D call: TRBD2 (5 bases). The sequence derives from a female donor with breast cancer. Some clones in this sample may be carry-over from other donors' samples. CDR3 sequence: CSARAAEGKETQYF. The CDR3, as DNA: TGCAGTGCTAGAGCTGCTGAGGGTAAGGAGACCCAGTACTTC.